This TCR beta chain was obtained from a study of blood T cell repertoires in COVID-19. Profiled with immunoSEQ multiplex PCR; TCRdb holds only in-frame clones, not every one. The top ten clones hold 4.5% to 6% of a sample with some 62,000 clones, 80% to 90% of them seen once. Specimen: peripheral blood. This TCR derives from a human donor in a cohort sampled during active COVID-19.

CDR3 sequence reads: CASSGQGRNREQFF. DNA of the CDR3: TGCGCCAGCAGTGGCCAGGGTAGAAATAGGGAGCAGTTCTTC. The chain carries TRBV10-2 and TRBJ2-1; weak D call: TRBD1 (5 bases). The germline V gene encodes CDR1 WSHSY and CDR2 SAAADI. V was pared by 4 bases and J by 10 bases, with 17 bases between. There are 14 residues in the CDR3.